This TCR beta chain was found in a study of T cell repertoires in cytomegalovirus infection. V dropped 1 base and J dropped 2 bases, with 8 bases sitting between them. The CDR3 extends over 14 amino acids. CDR1 is LGHNT, CDR2 FRNRAP, per germline. TCRdb re-derived calls from the reads in MiXCR, one entry per CDR3 protein. The sample lists roughly 310,000 distinct CDR3 sequences; 15% to 20% were seen once. The sequence was obtained from a human donor in good health (CMV status not recorded). Some clones in this sample may be carry-over from other donors' samples. The chain employs TRBV12-5 and TRBJ1-2; D call uncertain. Material: PBMCs. The CDR3 nucleotides are TGTGCTAGTGGTTTGGAAGGCGGAAACTATGGCTACACCTTC. This codes for CASGLEGGNYGYTF.